This T cell receptor (beta chain) originates from a study of T cells in localized non-small cell lung cancer. The assay was immunoSEQ multiplex PCR, and TCRdb's table has in-frame clones only and misses some. This sample yields 70,000 to 95,000 clones, of which under 95% are seen a single time; over 4% belongs to the top ten. Findings of the study overall: A higher density of T cells in blood coincided with extended overall survival. Clonality peaked in uninvolved adjacent lung rather than tumor.

The CDR3 runs to 12 residues. V was clipped by 7 bases and J by 2 bases, with 8 bases between them. The germline CDR1 and CDR2 sequences are GTSNPN and SVGIG (reference sequence). As concerns this clone: The target antigen is unknown.

This TCR came from a woman aged 35 to 75 with stage II squamous cell lung carcinoma. The sample in question was PBMCs, obtained before any cancer treatment. The chain employs TRBV30 and TRBJ1-4; D may be TRBD1 (6 bases). The CDR3 coding sequence is TGTGCCTCAGGGGAGACTAATGAAAAACTGTTTTTT. Amino acid sequence: CASGETNEKLFF. The full variable domain, in which reference TRBV30 and TRBJ1-4 provide the parts outside the CDR3, is SQTIHQWPATLVQPVGSPLSLECTVEGTSNPNLYWYRQAAGRGLQLLFYSVGIGQISSEVPQNLSASRPQDRQFILSSKKLLLSDSGFYLCASGETNEKLFFGSGTQLSVL.